This entry describes one TCR beta chain. Its antigen remains unknown. The V and J ends lost 6 bases and 3 bases respectively, with 5 bases between them. There are 11 residues in the CDR3. Germline CDR1 is MGHDK and CDR2 is SYGVNS. The data derive from a study of cytotoxic CD8 clonotypes in ibrutinib-treated CLL. Study-wide context: By median around 74 months, around twelve had progressed and roughly 15 stayed remitted; responses had been 2 complete and around 24 partial. Study observations and caveats: The clonality rise at ibrutinib response reflected private clonotype expansion.

Sequencing used immunoSEQ multiplex PCR; TCRdb keeps in-frame clones, though not all of them. The data contain roughly 220,000 clones, 60% to 80% of them singletons. Source: PBMCs, taken after 12 months of ibrutinib treatment. The chain recombines TRBV25-1 with TRBJ2-5; no firm D call. This TCR was sampled from a human donor with chronic lymphocytic leukemia. The CDR3 here is CASSVKETQYF. The CDR3 nucleotides read TGTGCCAGCAGCGTAAAAGAGACCCAGTACTTC.